This TCR beta chain was obtained from a study of blood T cell repertoires in COVID-19. For the study at large: Some COVID-19 samples were acute and others convalescent; all came from the United States, Italy and Spain.

Clones were read by immunoSEQ multiplex PCR, and TCRdb kept only the in-frame ones, dropping some. The sample carries nearly 15,000 clones, roughly 70% recorded once. The V and J ends lost 5 bases and 7 bases respectively, with 14 bases between them. Germline assignment: CDR1 SGHTA and CDR2 FQGNSA. The CDR3 runs 13 residues. J is TRBJ1-2 and V is TRBV7-2, with no clear D. The clonotype originates from a man between 60 and 75 years old with acute or convalescent COVID-19. Specimen: peripheral blood. CDR3 nucleotide sequence: TGTGCCAGCAGCAAACCGACCACAGCTGGCTACACCTTC. Amino acid sequence: CASSKPTTAGYTF.